Shown below are 20 T cell receptor beta chains from a single sample sequenced in a study of cytomegalovirus exposure and HLA in healthy donors (dated by TCRdb to about 2017). Libraries were built with the immunoSEQ multiplex PCR assay. For the multiplex PCR, a mixture combining 60 forward primers for TCR Vbeta segments and 13 reverse primers for TCR Jbeta segments was used. TCRdb's version of the immuneACCESS table is confined to in-frame rearrangements and falls short of the full clone set. An unresolved V gene accounts for under half of the shortfall where checked; the remainder is of unknown origin. For this sample the table gives nearly 200,000 clones, of which roughly 80% were detected only once. The ten biggest clones cover nearly 0.4% of the sample. The specimen sequenced was PBMCs. These receptors were collected from a male donor in good health and CMV-seropositive.

The rearrangement links TRBV7-6 to TRBJ2-1; 11 nucleotides line up with TRBD2. V dropped 4 bases and J dropped 1; count of bases not matched to a gene: 6. Germline-derived CDR1 and CDR2 are SGHVS and FNYEAQ. There are 17 residues in the CDR3. CDR3 coding DNA: TGTGCCAGCAGCTGGTCGGGACTAGCGGCATCCTACAATGAGCAGTTCTTC. It specifies CASSWSGLAASYNEQFF.

This chain connects TRBV19 to TRBJ1-1; D possibly corresponds to TRBD1 (6 bases). The V end lost 7 bases, the J end lost 4 bases, and 13 bases lay between the germline ends. The CDR3 is 13 residues long. From germline, CDR1 is LNHDA and CDR2 SQIVND (reference sequence). The CDR3 protein is CASTPGVSTEAFF. CDR3 in DNA: TGTGCCAGTACCCCAGGGGTGTCCACTGAAGCTTTCTTT.

DNA for the CDR3: TGTGCCAGCCTTTCACGGGTCGAAAACGAGCAGTACTTC. Translated, it gives CASLSRVENEQYF. The genes are TRBV2 and TRBJ2-7; D gene unclear. Trimming removed 8 bases from V and 5 bases from J, with 16 bases in between. Germline V CDR1 and CDR2: SNHLY, FYNNEI. The CDR3 covers 13 residues.

This clone was found once. The chain uses TRBV4-1 and TRBJ1-2, with a weak D call TRBD1 (5 bases). The length of the CDR3 is 13 residues. Germline loops: CDR1 MGHRA, CDR2 YSYEKL. Trimming removed 1 base from V and 4 bases from J, with 7 bases in between. As DNA, the CDR3 is TGCGCCAGCAGCCAAGTTGACAGCTATGGCTACACCTTC. It is translated as CASSQVDSYGYTF.

The chain links TRBV11-3 to TRBJ2-5; 9 nucleotides agree with TRBD2. The CDR3 runs 16 residues. V was pared by 4 bases and J by 6 bases, with 12 bases of the junction left unmatched. Germline CDR1 reads SGHNT; CDR2 reads YENEEA. DNA for the CDR3: TGTGCCAGCAGCTCATCTGAGCGGGAGGCCGATCAGACCCAGTACTTC. This translates into CASSSSEREADQTQYF. Looking up the rest from reference TRBV11-3 and TRBJ2-5 gives the full variable domain: EAGVVQSPRYKIIEKKQPVAFWCNPISGHNTLYWYLQNLGQGPELLIRYENEEAVDDSQLPKDRFSAERLKGVDSTLKIQPAELGDSAVYLCASSSSEREADQTQYFGPGTRLLVL.

This clone appeared a few times. The chain combines TRBV7-6 with TRBJ2-1; 13 bases map to TRBD2. V lost 5 bases, J lost 7 bases, and 8 bases stayed unmatched. The CDR3 sequence is 16 residues long. Germline V gene lookup returns CDR1 SGHVS and CDR2 FNYEAQ. The CDR3 DNA sequence: TGTGCCAGCAGCGGGAAGGGACTAGCGGGATTGAATGAGCAGTTCTTC. This gives the protein CASSGKGLAGLNEQFF.

The genes are TRBV6-4 and TRBJ2-7, with D maybe TRBD2 (6 bases). Trimming took off 9 bases at V and 3 bases at J, with 15 bases between the two ends. Germline loops: CDR1 MRHNA, CDR2 SNTAGT. The CDR3 spans 13 residues. DNA for the CDR3: TGTGCCAGGTTACGGGGGACCTTCTACGAGCAGTACTTC. It translates to CARLRGTFYEQYF.

V usage is TRBV6-5 and J usage is TRBJ2-5; 9 nucleotides agree with TRBD2. Germline V gene lookup returns CDR1 MNHEY and CDR2 SVGAGI. V shed 8 bases and J 5 bases; nucleotides not matched to a gene: 6. The CDR3 is made up of 13 amino acids. CDR3 residues: CASATLAGETQYF. CDR3 nucleotide sequence: TGTGCCAGCGCAACCCTAGCGGGGGAGACCCAGTACTTC.

The rearrangement joins TRBV19 to TRBJ2-7; tentatively, D is TRBD2 (6 bases). This CDR3 contains 15 residues. V was cut by 5 bases and J by 2 bases, with 16 bases left in between. Per the germline V gene, CDR1 is LNHDA and CDR2 is SQIVND (reference sequence). Here the CDR3 DNA reads TGTGCCAGTAGTCCGGGGGACTTCATGGCCTACGAGCAGTACTTC. The encoded protein is CASSPGDFMAYEQYF.

The chain joins TRBV9 to TRBJ1-4, with a weak D call TRBD1 (5 bases). CDR1 SGDLS and CDR2 YYNGEE come from the germline V gene. The V end lost 2 bases, the J end lost 8 bases, and 25 bases lay between the germline ends. The CDR3 loop spans 18 amino acids. Here the CDR3 DNA reads TGTGCCAGCAGCGTTCTAGACCTGACAGCGGGTGAGAACGAAAAACTGTTTTTT. Translating gives CASSVLDLTAGENEKLFF.

V gene TRBV7-9 combines with J gene TRBJ1-2; 9 bases line up with TRBD1. The germline V gene encodes CDR1 SEHNR and CDR2 FQNEAQ (reference sequence). V was clipped by 4 bases and J by 4 bases; unmatched bases: 1. This CDR3 is 13 amino acids long. The CDR3 sequence: CASSSDRGYGYTF. The CDR3 DNA reads as TGTGCCAGCAGCTCGGACAGGGGCTATGGCTACACCTTC. Combining the CDR3 with reference TRBV7-9 and TRBJ1-2 gives the whole variable domain DTGVSQNPRHKITKRGQNVTFRCDPISEHNRLYWYRQTLGQGPEFLTYFQNEAQLEKSRLLSDRFSAERPKGSFSTLEIQRTEQGDSAMYLCASSSDRGYGYTFGSGTRLTVV.

The chain employs TRBV11-1 and TRBJ1-1; the D is unclear. The V end lost 4 bases, the J end lost 1 base, and 7 bases lay between the germline ends. Per germline, CDR1 SGHAT and CDR2 FQDESV (reference sequence). This CDR3 has 13 residues. CDR3 bases: TGTGCCAGCAGCTCTCGGTCGAACACTGAAGCTTTCTTT. Encoded protein: CASSSRSNTEAFF.

The table lists this clone with a count of one. The rearrangement links TRBV5-1 to TRBJ2-5, with a possible D match to TRBD1 (6 bases). Germline V gene data show CDR1 as SGHRS and CDR2 as YFSETQ. The CDR3 is made up of 14 amino acids. The germline V and J ends were trimmed by 5 bases and 2 bases, with 13 bases remaining between them. The CDR3 sequence is CASRRITGQETQYF. CDR3 nucleotides: TGCGCCAGCAGGCGAATCACAGGGCAAGAGACCCAGTACTTC.

This chain links TRBV5-1 with TRBJ2-1, with TRBD2 matching 12 bases. This CDR3 region has 16 residues. V lost 4 bases to trimming and J lost 8 bases; unmatched junction nucleotides: 10. Germline V lookup: CDR1 SGHRS, CDR2 YFSETQ. The CDR3 DNA reads TGCGCCAGCAGCCCTCCCCTAGCGGGGGGGCGGGATGAGCAGTTCTTC. Protein product: CASSPPLAGGRDEQFF.

V usage is TRBV5-5 and J usage is TRBJ1-3; 8 bases are a match to TRBD1. Germline loops: CDR1 SGHKS, CDR2 YYEKEE (reference sequence). Germline trimming cut 4 bases from V and 0 bases from J; bases unmatched to any gene: 6. This CDR3 is built from 16 residues. The DNA of the CDR3 is TGTGCCAGCAGCCTACAGGGGGTTTACTCTGGAAACACCATATATTTT. It is translated as CASSLQGVYSGNTIYF. The whole variable domain, remainder taken from reference TRBV5-5 and TRBJ1-3, is DAGVTQSPTHLIKTRGQQVTLRCSPISGHKSVSWYQQVLGQGPQFIFQYYEKEERGRGNFPDRFSARQFPNYSSELNVNALLLGDSALYLCASSLQGVYSGNTIYFGEGSWLTVV.

This clone was picked up a small number of times. The chain is built from TRBV7-8 and TRBJ1-5, with D perhaps matching TRBD1 (6 bases). CDR1 and CDR2 (germline): SGHVS, FQNEAQ. V was pared by 5 bases and J by 4 bases, with 12 bases between. This CDR3 is 14 amino acids long. The CDR3 spells CASSRGGGNQPQHF. DNA of the CDR3: TGTGCCAGCAGCCGAGGGGGGGGGAATCAGCCCCAGCATTTT. Variable domain in full (rest from reference TRBV7-8 and TRBJ1-5): GAGVSQSPRYKVAKRGQDVALRCDPISGHVSLFWYQQALGQGPEFLTYFQNEAQLDKSGLPSDRFFAERPEGSVSTLKIQRTQQEDSAVYLCASSRGGGNQPQHFGDGTRLSIL.

This clone occurred once. CDR3 loop: CASSRTGTYEQYF. For the CDR3, the DNA is TGTGCCAGCAGTAGAACAGGGACCTACGAGCAGTACTTC. The V call is TRBV7-9, the J call TRBJ2-7, with D perhaps TRBD1 (6 bases). Germline V gene sequence: CDR1 SEHNR, CDR2 FQNEAQ (reference sequence). This CDR3 contains 13 residues. V lost 6 bases, J lost 2 bases, and 11 bases lay in between.

The chain joins TRBV19 to TRBJ2-3; D remains ambiguous. Trimming removed 7 bases at V and 2 bases at J, with 10 bases between. Germline CDR1 is LNHDA and CDR2 is SQIVND (reference sequence). CDR3 length: 13 amino acids. CDR3 sequence reads: CASIGETTDTQYF. The CDR3 DNA sequence: TGTGCCAGTATAGGAGAAACCACAGATACGCAGTATTTT.

The V and J genes are TRBV7-6 and TRBJ2-3; 8 positions agree with TRBD1. Germline CDR1 and CDR2: SGHVS and FNYEAQ. CDR3 size: 14 residues. V trimming: 5 bases; J trimming: 3 bases; junction bases outside the gene matches: 4. The CDR3 DNA reads TGTGCCAGCAGCAGAACAGGGGGGACAGATACGCAGTATTTT. Amino acid sequence: CASSRTGGTDTQYF.

The rearrangement links TRBV18 to TRBJ1-1; tentatively, D is TRBD1 (5 bases). This CDR3 has 13 amino acids. Trimming stripped 6 bases from V and 8 bases from J, with 16 bases between. Germline V CDR1 and CDR2: KGHSH, LQKENI. The CDR3 nucleotides are TGTGCCAGCTCGTTGGGGCAGGGTGCAGAAGCTTTCTTT. It codes for CASSLGQGAEAFF.